The 8 T cell receptor beta chains reported below all come from one sample, sequenced in a study of long-term antiretroviral therapy in people with HIV. At survey level, the immunoSEQ assay was run in its v3.0 version. Generated by immunoSEQ multiplex PCR, the TCRdb table keeps only in-frame clones and is missing some. The repertoire includes over 15,000 clones, about 90% of them detected once, and roughly 14% sits in the top ten. Sample: unsorted PBMCs, taken more than 2.2 years before starting antiretroviral therapy. The receptors derive from a woman between 25 and 40 years old with HIV.

This chain links TRBV30 with TRBJ1-6; D might be TRBD1 (5 bases). Germline assignment: CDR1 GTSNPN and CDR2 SVGIG (reference sequence). This CDR3 is built from 15 residues. Trimming took 3 bases from V and 10 from J, leaving 19 bases between them. The CDR3 protein is CAWRISGAMGSPLHF. For the CDR3, the DNA is TGTGCCTGGAGGATAAGCGGGGCAATGGGATCACCCCTCCACTTT.

The chain links TRBV5-4 to TRBJ1-1, with D unclear. V was cut by 0 bases and J by 0 bases, with 6 bases left in between. The CDR3 loop spans 14 amino acids. Germline assignment: CDR1 SGHNT and CDR2 YYREEE (reference sequence). The CDR3 here is CASSLGSMNTEAFF. As DNA, the CDR3 is TGTGCCAGCAGCTTGGGGTCGATGAACACTGAAGCTTTCTTT.

J is TRBJ1-1 and V is TRBV19; maybe TRBD1 (5 bases). This CDR3 is 14 amino acids long. Between the trimmed V and J ends, which lost 7 bases and 3 bases, there was a span of 15 bases. Germline V CDR1 and CDR2: LNHDA, SQIVND (reference sequence). The CDR3 bases are TGTGCCAGTACCCCTTCAGGGAGGTACACTGAAGCTTTCTTT. It specifies CASTPSGRYTEAFF.

This chain links TRBV7-9 with TRBJ1-2; weak D call: TRBD1 (5 bases). The V end lost 5 bases, the J end lost 6 bases, and 13 bases lay between the germline ends. The CDR3 has 13 residues. From germline, CDR1 is SEHNR and CDR2 FQNEAQ (reference sequence). The CDR3 sequence: CASSQQVQDGYTF. CDR3 bases: TGTGCCAGCAGCCAACAGGTCCAGGATGGCTACACCTTC.

The chain employs TRBV6-5 and TRBJ2-2; 7 bases align to TRBD2. V was clipped by 6 bases and J by 0 bases; unmatched bases: 4. The CDR3 totals 15 residues. CDR1 and CDR2 from the germline V gene are MNHEY and SVGAGI. The CDR3 protein is CASREGGANTGELFF. The CDR3 DNA reads TGTGCCAGCAGAGAGGGAGGGGCGAACACCGGGGAGCTGTTTTTT.

Only a few counts were recorded for this clone. The chain links TRBV6-5 to TRBJ1-2; D remains ambiguous. Per the germline V gene, CDR1 is MNHEY and CDR2 is SVGAGI. Trimming removed 10 bases from V and 8 bases from J, with 17 bases in between. The CDR3 totals 12 residues. CDR3 residues: CATRYGAGGYTF. The DNA for the CDR3 is TGTGCCACCAGATATGGAGCGGGGGGCTACACCTTC.

The chain employs TRBV7-9 and TRBJ1-2; D gene unclear. V lost 2 bases and J lost 2, with 9 bases in between. Per the germline V gene, CDR1 is SEHNR and CDR2 is FQNEAQ (reference sequence). This CDR3 is 14 amino acids long. CDR3: CASSLNSGNYGYTF. In DNA, the CDR3 is TGTGCCAGCAGCTTAAATTCAGGCAACTATGGCTACACCTTC.

The genes are TRBV19 and TRBJ2-2; 10 nucleotides agree with TRBD1. CDR3 size: 17 residues. The V gene's germline CDR1 is LNHDA and CDR2 SQIVND (reference sequence). Germline trimming cut 4 bases from V and 3 bases from J; bases unmatched to any gene: 8. CDR3 nucleotide sequence: TGTGCCAGTAGTAAGACAGGGGGCACGCGGTACACCGGGGAGCTGTTTTTT. It yields the protein CASSKTGGTRYTGELFF.